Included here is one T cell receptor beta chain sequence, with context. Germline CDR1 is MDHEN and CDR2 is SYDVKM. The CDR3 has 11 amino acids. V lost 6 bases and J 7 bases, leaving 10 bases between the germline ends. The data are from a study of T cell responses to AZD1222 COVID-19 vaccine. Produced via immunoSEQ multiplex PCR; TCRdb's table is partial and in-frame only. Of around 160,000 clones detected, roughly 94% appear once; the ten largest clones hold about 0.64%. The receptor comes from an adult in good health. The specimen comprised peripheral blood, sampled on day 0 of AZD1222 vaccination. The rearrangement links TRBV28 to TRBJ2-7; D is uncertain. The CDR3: CASSPRAEQYF. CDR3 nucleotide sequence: TGTGCCAGCAGCCCACGGGCGGAGCAGTACTTC.